The TCR beta chain described here comes from a study of shared clonotypes between healthy human individuals. The data were produced by immunoSEQ multiplex PCR, yet TCRdb's version contains in-frame clones alone and is incomplete. The sample gives roughly 1,000,000 clones, more than 75% of which show up once; approximately 0.5% is in the top ten. Trimming cost V 5 bases and J 1 base, with 9 bases left between them. CDR3 size: 14 residues. The sequence was obtained from a man between 18 and 29 years old in good health. Some clones in this sample may be carry-over from other donors' samples. This chain joins TRBV23-1 and TRBJ2-1; D uncertain. TRBV23-1 falls under the ORF class, with uncertain function. What was sequenced was memory CD4+ T cells from PBMCs. Subset indicated: CD45RA-negative fraction. The CDR3 nucleotides are TGCGCCAGCAGTAACCGGGCGTCCTACAATGAGCAGTTCTTC. It translates to CASSNRASYNEQFF.